The rows below give T cell receptor beta chains drawn from one sample of a study of identical twins. TCRdb used MiXCR to reprocess the 5' RACE reads, holding one entry per CDR3 protein. The table lists 550,000 to 800,000 distinct CDR3 sequences, 7.1% of them singletons, with less than 2% in the top ten. These same data were also listed under a study on yellow fever vaccine responses in identical twins.

Sequenced sample: PBMCs. The receptors originated from a woman aged 18-30 years in good health. Both conserved end residues are part of each CDR3. The D gene is left open where the match is weak. Not every row has a clone size; where given, it reads once, few, many or a size class.

TRBV7-6	TRBD1	TRBJ2-7	many	TGTGCCAGCAGCCTCGGGACAGGGGTTTCCAGCTCCTACGAGCAGTACTTC	CASSLGTGVSSSYEQYF
TRBV7-7	NA	TRBJ2-5	many	TGTGCCAGCAGCTTAGGATTCCAAGAGACCCAGTACTTC	CASSLGFQETQYF
TRBV7-8	NA	TRBJ2-4	NA	TGTGCCAGCAGCTTAACTGGGAAGTGGGAAAACATTCAGTACTTC	CASSLTGKWENIQYF
TRBV12-3/TRBV12-4	NA	TRBJ1-1	NA	TGTGCCAGCAGTTTAGACGCGGACGTAGGGACTGAAGCTTTCTTT	CASSLDADVGTEAFF
TRBV5-5	TRBD2	TRBJ2-1	few	TGTGCCAGCAGCTTGGCCCTGGCGGGGGGCTATTACAATGAGCAGTTCTTC	CASSLALAGGYYNEQFF
TRBV10-3	NA	TRBJ2-7	many	TGTGCCATCAGTGCCCAGGCAAGCTCCTACGAGCAGTACTTC	CAISAQASSYEQYF
TRBV4-1	NA	TRBJ1-1	few	TGCGCCAGCAGCAACTTTGAGGGTTCGAAGACTGAAGCTTTCTTT	CASSNFEGSKTEAFF
TRBV25-1	NA	TRBJ2-2	many	TGTGCCAGCAGACCGGGACCCAACACCGGGGAGCTGTTTTTT	CASRPGPNTGELFF
TRBV7-6	NA	TRBJ1-4	NA	TGTGCCAGCAGCTTATATGTCAAAAATGAAAAACTGTTTTTT	CASSLYVKNEKLFF
TRBV7-2	TRBD2	TRBJ2-1	few	TGTGCCAGCAGCTTAGTGGCGGGAGGGCCCCCTAATGAGCAGTTCTTC	CASSLVAGGPPNEQFF
TRBV2	NA	TRBJ2-3	NA	TGTGCCAGCAGCTGGGTATATAGCACAGATACGCAGTATTTT	CASSWVYSTDTQYF
TRBV7-2	NA	TRBJ1-6	few	TGTGCCAGCAGCCCCCTGAAAGGGGTGAAGTATTCACCCCTCCACTTT	CASSPLKGVKYSPLHF
TRBV29-1	TRBD1	TRBJ1-1	many	TGCAGCGTTCGAAGGGGGCAGGGGGATGAAGCTTTCTTT	CSVRRGQGDEAFF
TRBV4-2	TRBD1	TRBJ1-6	many	TGTGCCAGCAGCCAAAACCCACCGGGACAGGCAAAACGGTCACCCCTCCACTTT	CASSQNPPGQAKRSPLHF
TRBV20-1	NA	TRBJ1-5	few	TGCAGTGCTAGTCTAGGGGATGGCCAGCCCCAGCATTTT	CSASLGDGQPQHF
TRBV14	NA	TRBJ2-3	few	TGTGCCAGCAGCCAGTGGAGAAGAGATACGCAGTATTTT	CASSQWRRDTQYF
TRBV20-1	TRBD1	TRBJ1-2	NA	TGCAGTGCCCCGGGACAGGGTCATGGCTACACCTTC	CSAPGQGHGYTF
TRBV3-1	NA	TRBJ1-5	many	TGTGCCAGCAGCTATGGGTCAATCAATCAGCCCCAGCATTTT	CASSYGSINQPQHF
TRBV29-1	TRBD2	TRBJ2-5	few	TGCAGCGTTGCGTGGACTAGCGAGGGGGAGACCCAGTACTTC	CSVAWTSEGETQYF
TRBV20-1	NA	TRBJ2-5	few	TGCAGTGCTACGGACGGGCGGGAGACCCAGTACTTC	CSATDGRETQYF
TRBV10-3	TRBD2	TRBJ2-2	NA	TGTACCATCTGCATTAATCTAGCGGGGGTTCCGAACACCGGGGAGCTGTTTTTT	CTICINLAGVPNTGELFF
TRBV7-2	TRBD2	TRBJ2-7	few	TGTGCCAGCAGCCAGGGACTAGCCCCCCACTACGAGCAGTACTTC	CASSQGLAPHYEQYF
TRBV10-3	NA	TRBJ2-2	many	TGTGCCATCAGTCAAAACACCGGGGAGCTGTTTTTT	CAISQNTGELFF
TRBV20-1	TRBD2	TRBJ2-7	NA	TGCAGTGCCCGGACTAGCGGGAGTTGGAGTTACGAGCAGTACTTC	CSARTSGSWSYEQYF
TRBV7-9	NA	TRBJ1-1	NA	TGTGCCAGCAGCTCTCGGGGCGACAGATTAAACACTGAAGCTTTCTTT	CASSSRGDRLNTEAFF
TRBV18	TRBD2	TRBJ2-7	few	TGTGCCAGCTCACCCCCAGCGGGAGGGCTTCTCGAGCAGTACTTC	CASSPPAGGLLEQYF
TRBV6-2/TRBV6-3	NA	TRBJ2-3	NA	TGTGCCAGCAGAGACCATAGCACAGATACGCAGTATTTT	CASRDHSTDTQYF
TRBV11-2	TRBD1	TRBJ2-2	NA	TGTGCCAGCAGCTTAGGTGTGGTGAGACAGGGATCCGGGGAGCTGTTTTTT	CASSLGVVRQGSGELFF
TRBV6-2/TRBV6-3	TRBD2	TRBJ2-5	NA	TGTGCCAGCAGTAGCCACCTCCGAACTAGCGGGCTCGGAGAGACCCAGTACTTC	CASSSHLRTSGLGETQYF
TRBV2	NA	TRBJ1-1	many	TGTGCCAGCATTGTAGGAAACACTGAAGCTTTCTTT	CASIVGNTEAFF
TRBV28	NA	TRBJ1-1	few	TGTGCCAGCAGTTTTTCGGACAGAGGGGGGAACACTGAAGCTTTCTTT	CASSFSDRGGNTEAFF
TRBV7-3	NA	TRBJ2-3	NA	TGTGCCAGCAGCACCGGGACGGTCACAGATACGCAGTATTTT	CASSTGTVTDTQYF
TRBV2	TRBD1	TRBJ2-7	NA	TGTGCCAGCAGGGACAGGGGAGAGAACGAGCAGTACTTC	CASRDRGENEQYF
TRBV28	NA	TRBJ1-2	NA	TGTGCCAGCAGTTTAAACAGCATCTATGGCTACACCTTC	CASSLNSIYGYTF
TRBV5-1	NA	TRBJ2-2	few	TGCGCCAGCAGCTTGGAGGGGACGATGAACACCGGGGAGCTGTTTTTT	CASSLEGTMNTGELFF
TRBV21-1	NA	TRBJ1-2	many	TGTGCCAGCAGCCTCAAGGGAAACTATGGCTACACCTTC	CASSLKGNYGYTF
TRBV20-1	NA	TRBJ2-2	NA	TGCAGTGCTAGAGATAGACTCGTACCGAACACCGGGGAGCTGTTTTTT	CSARDRLVPNTGELFF
TRBV18	NA	TRBJ2-5	NA	TGTGCCAGCTCACGTAATTTAGCGAGTCAAGAGACCCAGTACTTC	CASSRNLASQETQYF
TRBV11-2	NA	TRBJ1-1	many	TGTGCCAGCAGCTTATCGGGAGTTTGGAACACTGAAGCTTTCTTT	CASSLSGVWNTEAFF